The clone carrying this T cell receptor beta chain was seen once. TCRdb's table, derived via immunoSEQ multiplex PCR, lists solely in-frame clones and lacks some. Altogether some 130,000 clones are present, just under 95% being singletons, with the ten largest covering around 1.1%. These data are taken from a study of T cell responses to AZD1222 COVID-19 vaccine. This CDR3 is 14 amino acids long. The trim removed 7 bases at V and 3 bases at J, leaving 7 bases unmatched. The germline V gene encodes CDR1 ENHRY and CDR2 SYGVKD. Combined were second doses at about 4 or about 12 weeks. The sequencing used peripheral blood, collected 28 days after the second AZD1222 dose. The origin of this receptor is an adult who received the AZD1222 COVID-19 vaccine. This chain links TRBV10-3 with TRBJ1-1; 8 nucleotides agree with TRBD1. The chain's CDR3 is CAITSGQGYTEAFF. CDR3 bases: TGTGCCATCACCTCCGGACAGGGATACACTGAAGCTTTCTTT.